The rows below give T cell receptor beta chains drawn from one sample of a study of T-cell memory formation after mild COVID-19. In TCRdb, the 5' RACE reads were re-called with MiXCR into one record per CDR3 protein. Among approximately 190,000 distinct CDR3 sequences listed, about a sixth were seen once. Specimen: PBMCs or a T cell subset sorted from them (not recorded which). The receptors were sampled from an adult woman who had mild COVID-19 (a few samples of this study predate the infection). Cell type and time point are not known. Each CDR3 is given with its conserved first and last residue. The D gene is left open where the match is weak. Expanded clones get a size class; other rows say once, few or many, or leave the size out.

J gene: TRBJ2-3; D gene: TRBD2; V gene: TRBV6-5; CDR3 length: 17; clone size: NA; CDR3 protein: CASSYGRAGAGTDTQYF; CDR3 DNA: TGTGCCAGCAGTTACGGCCGGGCGGGAGCAGGCACAGATACGCAGTATTTT
J gene: TRBJ1-2; D gene: NA; V gene: TRBV29-1; CDR3 length: 13; clone size: NA; CDR3 protein: CSVEDIPGRGYTF; CDR3 DNA: TGCAGCGTTGAAGATATCCCAGGGCGGGGCTACACCTTC
J gene: TRBJ2-3; D gene: NA; V gene: TRBV6-1; CDR3 length: 14; clone size: NA; CDR3 protein: CASTERASTDTQYF; CDR3 DNA: TGTGCCAGCACTGAGAGGGCTAGCACAGATACGCAGTATTTT
J gene: TRBJ1-1; D gene: NA; V gene: TRBV29-1; CDR3 length: 11; clone size: many; CDR3 protein: CSVYMNTEAFF; CDR3 DNA: TGCAGCGTTTACATGAACACTGAAGCTTTCTTT
J gene: TRBJ2-2; D gene: NA; V gene: TRBV6-1; CDR3 length: 14; clone size: few; CDR3 protein: CASSLWGGTGELFF; CDR3 DNA: TGTGCCAGCTCCCTTTGGGGTGGGACCGGGGAGCTGTTTTTT
J gene: TRBJ1-1; D gene: NA; V gene: TRBV2; CDR3 length: 13; clone size: many; CDR3 protein: CASTGAENTEAFF; CDR3 DNA: TGTGCCAGCACCGGGGCGGAGAACACTGAAGCTTTCTTT
J gene: TRBJ1-1; D gene: NA; V gene: TRBV19; CDR3 length: 15; clone size: NA; CDR3 protein: CASRNKLGSYGEAFF; CDR3 DNA: TGTGCCAGCCGAAATAAATTAGGGTCGTATGGTGAAGCTTTCTTT
J gene: TRBJ2-1; D gene: TRBD2; V gene: TRBV24-1; CDR3 length: 15; clone size: many; CDR3 protein: CATSSIGGGAGEQFF; CDR3 DNA: TGTGCCACCAGTTCCATTGGCGGGGGGGCTGGGGAGCAGTTCTTC
J gene: TRBJ2-5; D gene: TRBD2; V gene: TRBV20-1; CDR3 length: 14; clone size: once; CDR3 protein: CSARVAGFQETQYF; CDR3 DNA: TGCAGTGCTAGGGTAGCGGGATTCCAAGAGACCCAGTACTTC
J gene: TRBJ2-7; D gene: TRBD2; V gene: TRBV7-3; CDR3 length: 15; clone size: few; CDR3 protein: CASSFGAGGAYEQYF; CDR3 DNA: TGTGCCAGCAGCTTCGGCGCGGGAGGTGCCTACGAGCAGTACTTC
J gene: TRBJ1-3; D gene: TRBD1; V gene: TRBV6-5; CDR3 length: 13; clone size: NA; CDR3 protein: CASRQGVGNTIYF; CDR3 DNA: TGTGCCAGCCGACAGGGGGTTGGAAACACCATATATTTT
J gene: TRBJ2-5; D gene: NA; V gene: TRBV24-1; CDR3 length: 12; clone size: few; CDR3 protein: CATSDLGETQYF; CDR3 DNA: TGTGCCACCAGTGATTTGGGGGAGACCCAGTACTTC
J gene: TRBJ1-5; D gene: NA; V gene: TRBV30; CDR3 length: 13; clone size: NA; CDR3 protein: CAWSNRGNQPQHF; CDR3 DNA: TGTGCCTGGAGTAACAGGGGCAATCAGCCCCAGCATTTT
J gene: TRBJ2-5; D gene: TRBD2; V gene: TRBV10-3; CDR3 length: 15; clone size: NA; CDR3 protein: CAITSLAGGRETQYF; CDR3 DNA: TGTGCCATCACCTCGCTAGCGGGGGGGCGAGAGACCCAGTACTTC
J gene: TRBJ2-7; D gene: TRBD1; V gene: TRBV20-1; CDR3 length: 16; clone size: NA; CDR3 protein: CSAFPWDRVSSYEQYF; CDR3 DNA: TGCAGTGCTTTTCCATGGGACAGGGTTAGCTCCTACGAGCAGTACTTC
J gene: TRBJ1-5; D gene: NA; V gene: TRBV10-2; CDR3 length: 15; clone size: NA; CDR3 protein: CASSESRSGNQPQHF; CDR3 DNA: TGCGCCAGCAGTGAGTCGAGATCGGGGAATCAGCCCCAGCATTTT
J gene: TRBJ1-4; D gene: TRBD1; V gene: TRBV6-1; CDR3 length: 15; clone size: NA; CDR3 protein: CASSPGQAFGEKLFF; CDR3 DNA: TGTGCCAGCAGTCCGGGACAGGCGTTTGGTGAAAAACTGTTTTTT
J gene: TRBJ1-1; D gene: TRBD1; V gene: TRBV3-1; CDR3 length: 16; clone size: NA; CDR3 protein: CASSPRTGGPNTEAFF; CDR3 DNA: TGTGCCAGCAGCCCCAGGACAGGGGGCCCTAACACTGAAGCTTTCTTT
J gene: TRBJ1-1; D gene: TRBD1; V gene: TRBV6-6; CDR3 length: 12; clone size: few; CDR3 protein: CASSTGETEAFF; CDR3 DNA: TGTGCCAGCAGTACAGGGGAAACTGAAGCTTTCTTT
J gene: TRBJ2-7; D gene: NA; V gene: TRBV12-3/TRBV12-4; CDR3 length: 15; clone size: NA; CDR3 protein: CASSLYAGRVYEQYF; CDR3 DNA: TGTGCCAGCAGTTTATACGCCGGACGGGTCTACGAGCAGTACTTC
J gene: TRBJ2-1; D gene: NA; V gene: TRBV5-1; CDR3 length: 15; clone size: NA; CDR3 protein: CASSPPRLVGREQFF; CDR3 DNA: TGCGCCAGCAGCCCCCCCAGACTAGTTGGGCGTGAGCAGTTCTTC
J gene: TRBJ1-1; D gene: TRBD1; V gene: TRBV30; CDR3 length: 18; clone size: NA; CDR3 protein: CAWSPRPGQGARFTEAFF; CDR3 DNA: TGTGCCTGGAGCCCAAGACCGGGACAGGGGGCGCGTTTCACTGAAGCTTTCTTT
J gene: TRBJ2-7; D gene: TRBD1; V gene: TRBV2; CDR3 length: 13; clone size: few; CDR3 protein: CASGTVLPYEQYF; CDR3 DNA: TGTGCCAGCGGGACAGTTCTCCCCTACGAGCAGTACTTC
J gene: TRBJ2-7; D gene: TRBD1; V gene: TRBV6-2/TRBV6-3; CDR3 length: 16; clone size: NA; CDR3 protein: CASSDSGTGGHYEQYF; CDR3 DNA: TGTGCCAGCAGCGATTCCGGGACAGGGGGCCATTACGAGCAGTACTTC
J gene: TRBJ2-5; D gene: TRBD2; V gene: TRBV12-3/TRBV12-4; CDR3 length: 15; clone size: NA; CDR3 protein: CASRMIAGAQETQYF; CDR3 DNA: TGTGCCAGCAGGATGATAGCGGGAGCCCAAGAGACCCAGTACTTC
J gene: TRBJ1-5; D gene: NA; V gene: TRBV25-1; CDR3 length: 16; clone size: few; CDR3 protein: CASSDSALGVSQPQHF; CDR3 DNA: TGTGCCAGCAGTGACTCGGCATTAGGGGTCAGTCAGCCCCAGCATTTT
J gene: TRBJ1-6; D gene: TRBD1; V gene: TRBV5-1; CDR3 length: 16; clone size: NA; CDR3 protein: CASSLWARGGHSPLHF; CDR3 DNA: TGCGCCAGCAGCTTGTGGGCCAGGGGGGGACATTCACCCCTCCACTTT
J gene: TRBJ2-3; D gene: NA; V gene: TRBV6-1; CDR3 length: 13; clone size: few; CDR3 protein: CASRRTVTDTQYF; CDR3 DNA: TGTGCCAGCAGGAGGACAGTGACAGATACGCAGTATTTT
J gene: TRBJ2-3; D gene: TRBD2; V gene: TRBV7-6; CDR3 length: 15; clone size: few; CDR3 protein: CASSLGPSGVDTQYF; CDR3 DNA: TGTGCCAGCAGCTTAGGACCTAGCGGGGTAGATACGCAGTATTTT
J gene: TRBJ1-4; D gene: NA; V gene: TRBV4-1; CDR3 length: 15; clone size: few; CDR3 protein: CASSPITGRNEKLFF; CDR3 DNA: TGCGCCAGCAGCCCCATAACAGGGCGTAATGAAAAACTGTTTTTT
J gene: TRBJ2-7; D gene: NA; V gene: TRBV7-9; CDR3 length: 13; clone size: many; CDR3 protein: CASSLAGAYEQYF; CDR3 DNA: TGTGCCAGCAGCCTCGCAGGGGCCTACGAGCAGTACTTC
J gene: TRBJ1-1; D gene: NA; V gene: TRBV11-3; CDR3 length: 16; clone size: NA; CDR3 protein: CASSLGGVLDNTEAFF; CDR3 DNA: TGTGCCAGCAGCTTAGGTGGGGTCCTGGATAACACTGAAGCTTTCTTT
J gene: TRBJ2-1; D gene: NA; V gene: TRBV5-1; CDR3 length: 16; clone size: NA; CDR3 protein: CASSIAAFISYNEQFF; CDR3 DNA: TGCGCCAGCAGCATAGCGGCCTTTATCTCCTACAATGAGCAGTTCTTC
J gene: TRBJ2-2; D gene: NA; V gene: TRBV5-1; CDR3 length: 14; clone size: NA; CDR3 protein: CASSSNREIGELFF; CDR3 DNA: TGCGCCAGCAGCTCTAACAGGGAGATCGGGGAGCTGTTTTTT
J gene: TRBJ2-7; D gene: NA; V gene: TRBV29-1; CDR3 length: 14; clone size: many; CDR3 protein: CSVELGNRDYEQYF; CDR3 DNA: TGCAGCGTTGAACTGGGAAACAGAGACTACGAGCAGTACTTC
J gene: TRBJ1-6; D gene: NA; V gene: TRBV20-1; CDR3 length: 14; clone size: few; CDR3 protein: CSASSGTGNSPLHF; CDR3 DNA: TGCAGTGCTAGTTCCGGGACTGGTAATTCACCCCTCCACTTT
J gene: TRBJ2-1; D gene: NA; V gene: TRBV4-3; CDR3 length: 16; clone size: few; CDR3 protein: CASSQVYAGSYNEQFF; CDR3 DNA: TGCGCCAGCAGCCAAGTGTACGCCGGCTCCTACAATGAGCAGTTCTTC
J gene: TRBJ2-7; D gene: NA; V gene: TRBV5-1; CDR3 length: 15; clone size: NA; CDR3 protein: CASSLKWERSYEQYF; CDR3 DNA: TGCGCCAGCAGCTTGAAGTGGGAGCGGTCCTACGAGCAGTACTTC
J gene: TRBJ2-1; D gene: TRBD2; V gene: TRBV7-8; CDR3 length: 15; clone size: few; CDR3 protein: CASSPVSGSWNEQFF; CDR3 DNA: TGTGCCAGCAGCCCGGTTAGCGGGAGTTGGAATGAGCAGTTCTTC
J gene: TRBJ2-2; D gene: NA; V gene: TRBV5-1; CDR3 length: 14; clone size: many; CDR3 protein: CASSLGQVPGELFF; CDR3 DNA: TGCGCCAGCAGCTTGGGACAGGTTCCGGGGGAGCTGTTTTTT
J gene: TRBJ2-1; D gene: TRBD2; V gene: TRBV27; CDR3 length: 16; clone size: NA; CDR3 protein: CASSFGLAGVRNEQFF; CDR3 DNA: TGTGCCAGCAGTTTCGGACTAGCGGGAGTCAGAAATGAGCAGTTCTTC
J gene: TRBJ1-3; D gene: NA; V gene: TRBV27; CDR3 length: 16; clone size: few; CDR3 protein: CASSPRRGLPEDTIYF; CDR3 DNA: TGTGCCAGCAGTCCTAGGAGGGGTCTACCGGAGGACACCATATATTTT
J gene: TRBJ2-7; D gene: TRBD1; V gene: TRBV7-2; CDR3 length: 15; clone size: few; CDR3 protein: CASSSPDRGRYEQYF; CDR3 DNA: TGTGCCAGCAGCTCTCCGGACAGGGGGCGATACGAGCAGTACTTC
J gene: TRBJ2-3; D gene: NA; V gene: TRBV20-1; CDR3 length: 14; clone size: NA; CDR3 protein: CSPLSEGPLDTQYF; CDR3 DNA: TGCAGTCCTCTCTCGGAGGGCCCCCTCGATACGCAGTATTTT
J gene: TRBJ2-2; D gene: TRBD2; V gene: TRBV7-2; CDR3 length: 15; clone size: few; CDR3 protein: CASSLLAGGLGELFF; CDR3 DNA: TGTGCCAGCAGCTTACTAGCGGGGGGGCTCGGGGAGCTGTTTTTT
J gene: TRBJ1-1; D gene: TRBD1; V gene: TRBV29-1; CDR3 length: 12; clone size: NA; CDR3 protein: CSGNRGNTEAFF; CDR3 DNA: TGCAGCGGTAACAGGGGGAACACTGAAGCTTTCTTT
J gene: TRBJ2-3; D gene: TRBD2; V gene: TRBV4-2; CDR3 length: 18; clone size: NA; CDR3 protein: CASSQQPLAGYRRDTQYF; CDR3 DNA: TGTGCCAGCAGCCAACAACCACTAGCGGGTTACAGACGAGATACGCAGTATTTT
J gene: TRBJ2-2; D gene: NA; V gene: TRBV3-1; CDR3 length: 12; clone size: NA; CDR3 protein: CASSRPTGELFF; CDR3 DNA: TGTGCCAGCAGCCGCCCCACCGGGGAGCTGTTTTTT
J gene: TRBJ2-6; D gene: NA; V gene: TRBV7-2; CDR3 length: 14; clone size: NA; CDR3 protein: CASSLNSGANVLTF; CDR3 DNA: TGTGCCAGCAGCTTAAATTCTGGGGCCAACGTCCTGACTTTC
J gene: TRBJ2-3; D gene: NA; V gene: TRBV5-6; CDR3 length: 16; clone size: many; CDR3 protein: CASSFLTGFSTDTQYF; CDR3 DNA: TGTGCCAGCAGCTTTCTGACAGGTTTTAGCACAGATACGCAGTATTTT
J gene: TRBJ1-2; D gene: NA; V gene: TRBV10-2; CDR3 length: 13; clone size: NA; CDR3 protein: CASSSNTNYGYTF; CDR3 DNA: TGCGCCAGCAGTAGTAACACTAACTATGGCTACACCTTC
J gene: TRBJ2-3; D gene: NA; V gene: TRBV7-2; CDR3 length: 13; clone size: few; CDR3 protein: CASSPAPTDTQYF; CDR3 DNA: TGTGCCAGCAGCCCCGCCCCCACAGATACGCAGTATTTT
J gene: TRBJ1-3; D gene: TRBD1; V gene: TRBV5-1; CDR3 length: 16; clone size: NA; CDR3 protein: CASSFGQAMTGNTIYF; CDR3 DNA: TGCGCCAGCAGCTTTGGACAGGCGATGACTGGAAACACCATATATTTT
J gene: TRBJ1-5; D gene: NA; V gene: TRBV19; CDR3 length: 16; clone size: NA; CDR3 protein: CASGFIGEYSNQPQHF; CDR3 DNA: TGTGCCAGTGGCTTTATCGGGGAATATAGCAATCAGCCCCAGCATTTT